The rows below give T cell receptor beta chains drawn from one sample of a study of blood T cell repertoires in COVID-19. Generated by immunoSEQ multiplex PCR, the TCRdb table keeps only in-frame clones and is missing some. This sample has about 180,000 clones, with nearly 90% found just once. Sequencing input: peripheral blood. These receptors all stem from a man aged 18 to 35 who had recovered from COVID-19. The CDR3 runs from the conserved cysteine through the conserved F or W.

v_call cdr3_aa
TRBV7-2 CASSISGTSGRVSHNEQFF
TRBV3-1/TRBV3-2 CASSQSGSNQPQHF
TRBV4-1 CASSPPGMSGNTIYF
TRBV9 CASSAWGTSGSNEQFF
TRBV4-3 CASSQSRTGANGYTF
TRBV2 CASIVGGLAGGEQFF
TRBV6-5 CATTAGYEQYF
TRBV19 CASSMGVEQYF
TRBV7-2 CASSVRQVGDNSPLHF
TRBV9 CASSLQSRLAVPGELFF
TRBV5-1 CASSLGSAANTDTQYF
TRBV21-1 CASSMGLAGGEQFF
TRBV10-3 CAIRGQGLNTEAFF
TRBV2 CASRTETTGELFF
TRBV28 CASSGRVNTEAFF
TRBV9 CASSLTQLNTEAFF
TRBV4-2 CASSQATGAITSRNEQFF
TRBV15 CATSSPGTGTYEQYF
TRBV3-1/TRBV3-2 CASSHRQGYEQYF
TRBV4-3 CASSQVRSGEQFF
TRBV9 CASSAGQVFYGYTF
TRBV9 CASSPQGTGGRGAFF
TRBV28 CASGGETPWETGELFF
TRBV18 CASSPSRKSTDTQYF
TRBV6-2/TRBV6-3 CASSWGQGNNQPQHF
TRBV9 CASTGGRKDTQYF
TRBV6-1 CASSELAGATDTQYF
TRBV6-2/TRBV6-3 CASSYSAGWTDTQYF
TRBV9 CASSVGRGSTDTQYF
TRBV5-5 CASSLARNAGAVTDTQYF
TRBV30 CAWSLAGSVTDTQYF
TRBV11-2 CASSLEVHGTQYF
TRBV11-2 CASSTLQGKLFF
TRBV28 CASRSTGSGNTIYF
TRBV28 CASRPDRVGGNTIYF
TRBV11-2 CASSSGLAQETQYF
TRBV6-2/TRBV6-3 CASSYSKTGGNQPQHF
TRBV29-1 CSVDDRDNYGYTF
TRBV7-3 CASSPGTGGRGEQFF
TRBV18 CASSEERYLLGNEQFF
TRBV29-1 CSVEPYGISSGTYNEQFF
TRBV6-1 CASSEGGAGTEAFF
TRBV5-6 CASSHGNRLGQPQHF
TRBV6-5 CASSYSGTNTQYF
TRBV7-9 CASSLGGASTDTQYF
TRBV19 CASSIGGSVDNEQFF
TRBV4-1 CASSQVLSRTTNEKLFF
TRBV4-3 CASSQDREGNTEAFF
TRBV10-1 CASSEQSGNTIYF
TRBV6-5 CASSFGGSSTDTQYF
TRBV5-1 CASSTDGGQTLYGYTF
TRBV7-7 CASSLEASGRSEQFF
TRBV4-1 CASSWDSWGEQYF
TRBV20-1 CSASIGVDGYTF